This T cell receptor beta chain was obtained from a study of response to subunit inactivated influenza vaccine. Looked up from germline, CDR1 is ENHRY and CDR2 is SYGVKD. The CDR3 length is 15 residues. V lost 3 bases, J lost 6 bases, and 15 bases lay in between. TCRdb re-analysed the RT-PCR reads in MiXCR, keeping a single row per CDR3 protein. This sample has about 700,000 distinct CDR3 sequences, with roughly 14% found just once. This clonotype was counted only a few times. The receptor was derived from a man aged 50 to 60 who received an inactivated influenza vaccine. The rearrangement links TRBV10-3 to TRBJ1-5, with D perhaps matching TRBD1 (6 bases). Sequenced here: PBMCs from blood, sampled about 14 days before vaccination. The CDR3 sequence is CAISEGRGPGQPQHF. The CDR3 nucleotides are TGTGCCATCAGTGAAGGACGGGGGCCTGGTCAGCCCCAGCATTTT.